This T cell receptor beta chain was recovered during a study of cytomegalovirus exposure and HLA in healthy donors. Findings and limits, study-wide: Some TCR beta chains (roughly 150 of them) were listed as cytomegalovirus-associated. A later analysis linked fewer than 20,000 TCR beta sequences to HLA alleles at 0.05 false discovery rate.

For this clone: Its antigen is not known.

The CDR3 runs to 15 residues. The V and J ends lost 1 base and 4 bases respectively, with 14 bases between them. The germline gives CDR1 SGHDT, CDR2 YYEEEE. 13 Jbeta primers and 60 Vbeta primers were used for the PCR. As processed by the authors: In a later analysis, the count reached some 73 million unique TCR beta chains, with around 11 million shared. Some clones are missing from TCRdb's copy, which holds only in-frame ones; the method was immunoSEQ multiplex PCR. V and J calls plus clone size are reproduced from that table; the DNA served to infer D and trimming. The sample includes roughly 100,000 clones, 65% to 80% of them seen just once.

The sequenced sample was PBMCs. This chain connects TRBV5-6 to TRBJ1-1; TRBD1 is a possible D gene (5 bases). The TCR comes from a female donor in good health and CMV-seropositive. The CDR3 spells CASSLQQDYITEAFF. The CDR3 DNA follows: TGTGCCAGCAGCTTGCAACAGGACTATATCACTGAAGCTTTCTTT.